What follows is one TCR beta chain and its context. Its specificity is not known. This specimen comes from a study of blood T cells in healthy people across ages. Overall study findings and caveats: A roughly linear fall in TCR beta diversity per million T cells was seen with increasing age. Aged donors had fewer naive CD4+ cells and lower diversity than long-lived donors.

Researchers isolated at least 7 million PBMCs per sample. Per individual sample, total RNA of at least 6 micrograms was extracted. The CDR3 consists of 17 residues. Germline-derived CDR1 and CDR2 are LGHNA and YNFKEQ. Then a second PCR, running about 6 to 12 cycles, was carried out with a sample-barcoded 5' primer and a J-beta primer mix. TCRdb independently ran MiXCR on the 5' RACE reads; one entry per CDR3 protein. In the table there are fewer than 2,000,000 distinct CDR3 sequences, approximately 39% of which are singletons. V gene TRBV4-2 combines with J gene TRBJ2-7, with 9 bases that match TRBD2. Matching the DNA end better, TRBJ2-5 makes the J call doubtful. The specimen was blood. The TCR comes from a human donor in good health. CDR3 amino acids: CASSPEERGAFQETQYF. The CDR3 nucleotides read TGTGCCAGCAGCCCCGAGGAGCGGGGGGCCTTCCAAGAGACCCAGTACTTC.